This T cell receptor (beta chain) comes out of a study of T cell changes during pregnancy in multiple sclerosis. The CDR3 covers 12 residues. Looked up from germline, CDR1 is MNHNS and CDR2 is SASEGT. V was clipped by 2 bases and J by 4 bases, with 5 bases between them. Produced via immunoSEQ multiplex PCR; TCRdb's table is partial and in-frame only. The sample holds around 60,000 clones, approximately 91% seen once. Sequenced material: peripheral blood, taken in the first trimester of pregnancy. V and J are TRBV6-1 and TRBJ2-5; D perhaps matches TRBD1 (5 bases). The receptor's source is a female donor with multiple sclerosis, enrolled in a pregnancy study. CDR3 sequence: CASSEQGETQYF. The DNA of the CDR3 is TGTGCCAGCAGTGAACAGGGAGAGACCCAGTACTTC.